Shown below are 19 T cell receptor beta chains from a single sample sequenced in a study of monozygotic twins with inflammatory bowel disease. TCRdb re-called the 5' RACE reads; every CDR3 protein appears as one record, without DNA. This listing includes about 160,000 distinct CDR3 sequences. Sequenced: blood. The receptors derive from a human donor with ulcerative colitis or Crohn's disease, or a healthy co-twin of an affected twin (not recorded which).

This chain connects TRBV4-3 to TRBJ1-2. In germline, CDR1 is LGHNA, CDR2 YSLEER. The CDR3 contains 15 residues. The CDR3 sequence is CASSQGHRINYGYTF.

This chain uses TRBV7-2 with TRBJ2-7; TCRdb's D call of TRBD2 is untestable without DNA. The V gene's germline CDR1 is SGHTA and CDR2 FQGNSA. The CDR3 contains 18 residues. The CDR3 sequence: CASSLALGLAGDGYEQYF.

This sequence joins TRBV24-1 and TRBJ2-7; TCRdb picks TRBD1, but there is no DNA to check that call. This CDR3 region has 13 residues. Germline lookup yields CDR1 KGHDR and CDR2 SFDVKD. The CDR3 spells CATSETGTYEQYF.

This chain links TRBV19 with TRBJ2-1; TCRdb returns TRBD1, unconfirmable since there is no DNA. This CDR3 region has 16 residues. CDR1 is LNHDA and CDR2 is SQIVND in the germline V gene (reference sequence). The CDR3 sequence is CASSSPQASSYNEQFF.

The chain is built from TRBV6-1 and TRBJ2-7. The germline gives CDR1 MNHNS, CDR2 SASEGT. The CDR3 length is 12 residues. CDR3 loop: CASSEVGYEQYF.

The chain recombines TRBV7-2 with TRBJ2-7; absent DNA, TCRdb's TRBD2 call cannot be checked. CDR3 size: 13 residues. Germline assignment: CDR1 SGHTA and CDR2 FQGNSA. CDR3 in amino acids: CASSFISRGEQYF.

The V call is TRBV11-1, the J call TRBJ2-7; TCRdb designates TRBD1, a call that cannot be tested without DNA. Germline lookup yields CDR1 SGHAT and CDR2 FQDESV (reference sequence). The CDR3 runs to 17 residues. This CDR3 is CASSLAYWAAPTYEQYF. Full variable domain (missing parts from reference TRBV11-1 and TRBJ2-7): EAEVAQSPRYKITEKSQAVAFWCDPISGHATLYWYRQILGQGPELLVQFQDESVVDDSQLPKDRFSAERLKGVDSTLKIQPAELGDSAMYLCASSLAYWAAPTYEQYFGPGTRLTVT.

The chain joins TRBV29-1 to TRBJ1-1; TCRdb selects TRBD1, and the lack of DNA leaves this call unchecked. CDR3 size: 18 residues. Per germline, CDR1 SQVTM and CDR2 ANQGSEA. CDR3: CSVEDLGTGTSGVTEAFF.

The chain combines TRBV27 with TRBJ2-1; TCRdb designates TRBD1, a call that cannot be tested without DNA. CDR3 length: 14 amino acids. The germline V gene encodes CDR1 MNHEY and CDR2 SMNVEV (reference sequence). CDR3 residues: CASSLWGTYNEQFF.

V gene TRBV21-1 combines with J gene TRBJ1-2; TCRdb's D call, TRBD1, is unchecked because there is no DNA. TRBV21-1 is given as a pseudogene. The CDR3 spans 14 residues. The CDR3 sequence is CARGPGQGAYGYTF.

The chain couples TRBV6-5 to TRBJ1-2; TCRdb's D call of TRBD1 is untestable without DNA. This CDR3 has 17 amino acids. The V gene's germline CDR1 is MNHEY and CDR2 SVGAGI. This chain's CDR3 is CASSYSILGQGVDGYTF.

This chain connects TRBV19 to TRBJ2-1; with no DNA, the TCRdb D assignment of TRBD2 cannot be verified. CDR3 size: 15 residues. Looked up from germline, CDR1 is LNHDA and CDR2 is SQIVND (reference sequence). This chain's CDR3 is CASTTRQSSYNEQFF.

The chain employs TRBV28 and TRBJ2-4; TCRdb's D call, TRBD1, is unchecked because there is no DNA. Germline V lookup: CDR1 MDHEN, CDR2 SYDVKM. The CDR3 extends over 14 amino acids. The CDR3 sequence: CASIGQLAKNIQYF.

This chain links TRBV7-3 with TRBJ2-5. The CDR3 totals 15 residues. In germline, CDR1 is SGHTA, CDR2 FQGTGA. CDR3 region: CASSLSVANQETQYF.

This sequence joins TRBV27 and TRBJ1-3; without DNA, the TCRdb call of TRBD1 cannot be checked. CDR3 length: 15 residues. Germline CDR1 and CDR2: MNHEY and SMNVEV (reference sequence). CDR3: CASSQRQDPGNTIYF.

The chain has TRBV21-1 and TRBJ1-1; with no DNA, the TCRdb D assignment of TRBD1 cannot be verified. TRBV21-1 is an annotated pseudogene. The CDR3 runs to 12 residues. The CDR3 protein is CASSKEGAEAFF.

CDR3 sequence reads: CAWSPARVGGTQYF. V usage is TRBV30 and J usage is TRBJ2-3; TCRdb's D gene call, TRBD2, goes unchecked for lack of DNA. The V gene's germline CDR1 is GTSNPN and CDR2 SVGIG (reference sequence). The CDR3 extends over 14 amino acids. Supplemented by reference TRBV30 and TRBJ2-3, the full variable domain reads SQTIHQWPATLVQPVGSPLSLECTVEGTSNPNLYWYRQAAGRGLQLLFYSVGIGQISSEVPQNLSASRPQDRQFILSSKKLLLSDSGFYLCAWSPARVGGTQYFGPGTRLTVL.

The J gene is TRBJ2-1, the V gene TRBV20-1. The length of the CDR3 is 13 residues. In germline, CDR1 is DFQATT, CDR2 SNEGSKA (reference sequence). The CDR3 loop reads CSARDPSLDEQFF.

This chain uses TRBV20-1 with TRBJ1-5; TCRdb's D call, TRBD1, is unchecked because there is no DNA. The CDR3 runs to 15 residues. Per the germline V gene, CDR1 is DFQATT and CDR2 is SNEGSKA (reference sequence). The chain's CDR3 is CSAPLRGYSNQPQHF.